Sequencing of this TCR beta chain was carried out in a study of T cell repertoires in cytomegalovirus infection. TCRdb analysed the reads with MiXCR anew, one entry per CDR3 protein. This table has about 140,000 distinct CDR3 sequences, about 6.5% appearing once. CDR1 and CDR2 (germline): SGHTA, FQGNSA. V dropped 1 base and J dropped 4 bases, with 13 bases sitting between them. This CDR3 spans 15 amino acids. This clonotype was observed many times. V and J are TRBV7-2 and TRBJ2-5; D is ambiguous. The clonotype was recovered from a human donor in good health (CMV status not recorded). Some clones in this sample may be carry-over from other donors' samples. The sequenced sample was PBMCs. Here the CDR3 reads CASSLVAHPTETQYF. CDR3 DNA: TGTGCCAGCAGCTTAGTTGCACACCCCACAGAGACCCAGTACTTC.